This TCR beta chain is drawn from a study of control samples from healthy donors and cancer patients. Profiled with immunoSEQ multiplex PCR; TCRdb holds only in-frame clones, not every one. This table has some 79,000 clones, about 89% appearing once. This clone was picked up a small number of times. Germline V gene data show CDR1 as GTSNPN and CDR2 as SVGIG (reference sequence). The CDR3 covers 15 residues. Trimming took 2 bases from V and 0 from J; bases not matched to a gene: 4. This chain connects TRBV30 to TRBJ1-3; 7 bases map to TRBD1. Sequences were obtained from blood. The origin of this receptor is a man aged 50 or older in good health. The CDR3 here is CAWSRDSGSGNTIYF. In nucleotides, the CDR3 is TGTGCCTGGAGTCGGGACAGCGGCTCTGGAAACACCATATATTTT.